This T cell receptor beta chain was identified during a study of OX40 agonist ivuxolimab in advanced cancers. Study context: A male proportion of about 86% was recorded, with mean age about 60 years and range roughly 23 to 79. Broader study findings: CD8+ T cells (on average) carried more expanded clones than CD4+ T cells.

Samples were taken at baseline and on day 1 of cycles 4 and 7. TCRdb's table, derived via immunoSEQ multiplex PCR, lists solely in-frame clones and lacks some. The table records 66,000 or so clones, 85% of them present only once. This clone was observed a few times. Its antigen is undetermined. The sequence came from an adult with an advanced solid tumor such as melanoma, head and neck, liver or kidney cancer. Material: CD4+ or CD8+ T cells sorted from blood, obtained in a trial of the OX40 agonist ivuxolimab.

The CDR3 coding sequence is TGTGCCAGCTCACCACTTTGGACAGAGAACACTGAAGCTTTCTTT. Translated, it gives CASSPLWTENTEAFF. The rearrangement joins TRBV18 to TRBJ1-1, with D tentatively TRBD1 (6 bases). Germline loops: CDR1 KGHSH, CDR2 LQKENI. Between the trimmed V and J ends, which lost 1 base and 1 base, there was a span of 10 bases. The CDR3 spans 15 residues. Supplemented by reference TRBV18 and TRBJ1-1, the full variable domain reads NAGVMQNPRHLVRRRGQEARLRCSPMKGHSHVYWYRQLPEEGLKFMVYLQKENIIDESGMPKERFSAEFPKEGPSILRIQQVVRGDSAAYFCASSPLWTENTEAFFGQGTRLTVV.